These 28 T cell receptor beta chains were sequenced from one sample in a study of CD8 T cells in Susac syndrome. Reverse transcription used roughly 0.5 to 1 ug RNA and random hexamers. Via MiXCR, TCRdb re-called the immunoSEQ multiplex PCR reads, giving one row per CDR3 protein. The repertoire holds 150,000 to 160,000 distinct CDR3 sequences, roughly 95% seen once, with approximately 0.17% in the top ten. Sequencing was carried out using CD4+ T cells from PBMCs. These receptor sequences come from a human donor with Susac syndrome.

The chain has TRBV18 and TRBJ2-1, with TRBD1 identical over 7 bases. V lost 5 bases to trimming and J lost 5 bases; unmatched junction nucleotides: 0. Germline CDR1 reads KGHSH; CDR2 reads LQKENI. CDR3 length equals 12 residues. The CDR3 loop reads CASSGQDNEQFF. In DNA form, the CDR3 reads TGTGCCAGCTCAGGACAGGACAATGAGCAGTTCTTC.

V usage is TRBV18 and J usage is TRBJ2-5, with D unresolved. CDR3 length equals 13 residues. V was trimmed by 3 bases and J by 10 bases, leaving 15 bases between them. Germline loops: CDR1 KGHSH, CDR2 LQKENI. As DNA, the CDR3 is TGTGCCAGCTCACCCCCCGGCCCCACGGGCCAGTACTTC. Amino acids: CASSPPGPTGQYF.

V gene TRBV23-1 combines with J gene TRBJ2-5, with a possible D match to TRBD2 (6 bases). TRBV23-1 is treated as an ORF (open reading frame) with a function not yet certain. Between the trimmed V and J ends, which lost 3 bases and 2 bases, there was a span of 25 bases. This CDR3 has 19 amino acids. CDR3 sequence reads: CASSHPPGEQKRFQETQYF. The CDR3 bases are TGCGCCAGCAGTCACCCACCGGGGGAACAGAAGCGCTTTCAAGAGACCCAGTACTTC.

This clonotype appeared once. One junction end does not reproduce the germline sequence, and a read error may be involved. The rearrangement links TRBV3-1 to TRBJ2-3, with no clear D. Germline V CDR1 and CDR2: LGHDT, YNNKEL (reference sequence). CDR3 length: 14 amino acids. The CDR3 coding sequence is TGTGCCAGCAGCCAAGAAGCTAGGCCAGAGACGCAGTATTTT. This sequence encodes CASSQEARPETQYF.

The chain is built from TRBV9 and TRBJ2-1; either TRBD1 or TRBD2 may supply D (5 bases each). Germline assignment: CDR1 SGDLS and CDR2 YYNGEE. V lost 3 bases and J lost 8, with 21 bases in between. This CDR3 comprises 16 residues. The chain's CDR3 is CASSAFILGAADEQFF. The CDR3 nucleotides read TGTGCCAGCAGCGCATTCATACTAGGGGCAGCGGATGAGCAGTTCTTC.

The rearrangement joins TRBV25-1 to TRBJ1-5; D unresolved. The CDR3 is made up of 14 amino acids. V was trimmed by 5 bases and J by 6 bases, leaving 14 bases between them. The germline V gene has CDR1 MGHDK and CDR2 SYGVNS. CDR3: CASSHPIGGQPQHF. In nucleotides, the CDR3 is TGTGCCAGCAGTCACCCTATAGGTGGTCAGCCCCAGCATTTT.

The chain uses TRBV12-3 or TRBV12-4 and TRBJ2-5; D possibly corresponds to TRBD2 (6 bases). Trimming pared 4 bases from V and 4 bases from J, leaving 10 bases between. The CDR3 runs to 13 residues. The CDR3, as DNA: TGTGCCAGCAGTTCTGGGGGAGGAGAGACCCAGTACTTC. Translated: CASSSGGGETQYF.

The rearrangement joins TRBV19 to TRBJ1-2; 7 bases line up with TRBD1. The CDR3 contains 12 residues. The junction had 2 bases not matched to a gene; V was cut back by 6 bases and J by 4 bases. Germline-derived CDR1 and CDR2 are LNHDA and SQIVND (reference sequence). CDR3 residues: CASRTGVYGYTF. DNA for the CDR3: TGTGCCAGTAGAACAGGGGTCTATGGCTACACCTTC.

Of note for this clonotype: The junction does not match germline at one end; this may be a read error. The chain carries TRBV18 and TRBJ2-4, with D perhaps assigned TRBD1 or TRBD2 (5 bases each). The CDR3 has 14 residues. From germline, CDR1 is KGHSH and CDR2 LQKENI. The CDR3 nucleotides are TGTGCCAGCACACCGGGACCGCTATCGGGCATTCAGTACTTC. Its protein product is CASTPGPLSGIQYF. Variable domain in full (rest from reference TRBV18 and TRBJ2-4): NAGVMQNPRHLVRRRGQEARLRCSPMKGHSHVYWYRQLPEEGLKFMVYLQKENIIDESGMPKERFSAEFPKEGPSILRIQQVVRGDSAAYFCASTPGPLSGIQYFGAGTRLSVL.

V and J are TRBV12-3 or TRBV12-4 and TRBJ1-2; the match to TRBD1 covers 8 bases. Trimming cost V 2 bases and J 13 bases; bases outside gene matches: 6. The CDR3 spans 12 residues. CDR3 sequence reads: CASSLTTGGSTF. CDR3 DNA: TGTGCCAGCAGTTTAACAACAGGGGGAAGCACCTTC.

This clonotype was observed a single time. This sequence joins TRBV12-3 or TRBV12-4 and TRBJ2-7; 12 nucleotides match TRBD2. V lost 5 bases and J lost 2; bases outside the gene matches: 7. The CDR3 runs 16 residues. The CDR3 DNA sequence: TGTGCCAGCAGTGCCCAACGGACTAGCGGGACCTACGAGCAGTACTTC. This translates into CASSAQRTSGTYEQYF.

This chain uses TRBV5-4 with TRBJ2-2; TRBD1 matches at 7 bases. CDR1 and CDR2 (germline): SGHNT, YYREEE (reference sequence). V was clipped by 2 bases and J by 4 bases; unmatched bases: 8. The CDR3 totals 16 residues. The CDR3 loop reads CASSFVGQTPTGELFF. CDR3 bases: TGTGCCAGCAGCTTTGTGGGACAGACCCCCACCGGGGAGCTGTTTTTT.

This clonotype was recorded once. The V call is TRBV20-1, the J call TRBJ2-2, with a tentative D call TRBD2 (5 bases). Germline V gives CDR1 DFQATT, CDR2 SNEGSKA (reference sequence). V lost 1 base, J lost 5 bases, and 8 bases lay in between. The length of the CDR3 is 13 residues. CDR3 DNA sequence: TGCAGTGCTAGAGCTAGCCGTACCGGGGAGCTGTTTTTT. Amino acids: CSARASRTGELFF.

The chain joins TRBV7-9 to TRBJ2-7; D unresolved. V was trimmed by 5 bases and J by 0 bases, leaving 14 bases between them. Germline values: CDR1 SEHNR, CDR2 FQNEAQ (reference sequence). CDR3 length: 15 amino acids. Here the CDR3 DNA reads TGTGCCAGCAGCCGTCAAGGTATCTACTCCTACGAGCAGTACTTC. Translation gives CASSRQGIYSYEQYF.

The chain uses TRBV29-1 and TRBJ1-5; 7 bases are shared with TRBD1. Per germline, CDR1 SQVTM and CDR2 ANQGSEA. Germline trimming cut 7 bases from V and 0 bases from J; bases unmatched to any gene: 9. The CDR3 extends over 15 amino acids. This CDR3 is CSARGWDDSNQPQHF. The CDR3, as DNA: TGCAGCGCCAGGGGGTGGGACGATAGCAATCAGCCCCAGCATTTT.

The chain employs TRBV7-2 and TRBJ2-5, with D perhaps matching TRBD2 (6 bases). Per the germline V gene, CDR1 is SGHTA and CDR2 is FQGNSA. V lost 4 bases and J 1 base, leaving 10 bases between the germline ends. This CDR3 has 14 residues. The CDR3 coding sequence is TGTGCCAGCAGCTCAATGGGGGGCCAAGAGACCCAGTACTTC. Encoded protein: CASSSMGGQETQYF.

The chain couples TRBV29-1 to TRBJ2-5; unclear D gene. This CDR3 is 10 amino acids long. V lost 8 bases, J lost 5 bases, and 9 bases lay in between. CDR1 and CDR2 (germline): SQVTM, ANQGSEA. The CDR3 nucleotides are TGCAGCTCGGCGAGCGAGACCCAGTACTTC. Its translation: CSSASETQYF.

The V gene is TRBV12-3 or TRBV12-4, the J gene TRBJ1-2; D perhaps matches TRBD1 (6 bases). Trimming stripped 3 bases from V and 8 bases from J, with 10 bases between. CDR3 length: 12 residues. The CDR3 DNA sequence: TGTGCCAGCAGTTTTGGGACAAGGGGCTACACCTTC. Translation gives CASSFGTRGYTF.

The V call is TRBV12-3 or TRBV12-4, the J call TRBJ1-5; possibly TRBD1 for D (5 bases). The CDR3 contains 14 residues. Trimming took off 5 bases at V and 0 bases at J, with 8 bases between the two ends. CDR3: CASSIQDSNQPQHF. The CDR3 nucleotides are TGTGCCAGCAGTATACAGGATAGCAATCAGCCCCAGCATTTT.

The chain combines TRBV20-1 with TRBJ2-5; possible D gene TRBD1, 6 bases. Germline V gives CDR1 DFQATT, CDR2 SNEGSKA (reference sequence). The CDR3 runs 16 residues. The germline V and J ends were trimmed by 0 bases and 9 bases, with 23 bases remaining between them. The DNA of the CDR3 is TGCAGTGCTAGAGATCCCAAACAGGGACCCATAAACGCCCAGTACTTC. It yields the protein CSARDPKQGPINAQYF.

The rearrangement links TRBV20-1 to TRBJ2-5; 10 bases line up with TRBD2. The CDR3 totals 13 residues. The V gene's germline CDR1 is DFQATT and CDR2 SNEGSKA (reference sequence). The J segment lost 3 bases and the V segment lost 6 bases, leaving 4 bases of the junction unmatched. This chain's CDR3 is CSAIAGGKETQYF. The DNA of the CDR3 is TGCAGTGCCATAGCGGGGGGAAAAGAGACCCAGTACTTC.

The J gene is TRBJ1-2, the V gene TRBV27, with D unresolved. The length of the CDR3 is 13 residues. Germline loops: CDR1 MNHEY, CDR2 SMNVEV (reference sequence). V was shortened by 9 bases and J by 5 bases, with 16 bases between the two germline ends. This CDR3 reads CASFGEGRYGYTF. CDR3 nucleotides: TGTGCCAGTTTCGGGGAAGGTAGATATGGCTACACCTTC.

The V gene is TRBV11-2, the J gene TRBJ1-2; TRBD1 matches at 8 bases. CDR3 length: 16 residues. Germline V lookup: CDR1 SGHAT, CDR2 FQNNGV. J gave up 4 bases and V 7 bases, and 14 bases lay outside the gene matches. Here the CDR3 DNA reads TGTGCCAGCACCCTCGACATGGACAGGGCACCCTATGGCTACACCTTC. This encodes CASTLDMDRAPYGYTF.

This clonotype has more than one count but fewer than ten. V is TRBV29-1 and J is TRBJ1-1; D uncertain. The V end was cut by 3 bases, the J end by 1 base, with 6 bases between. CDR3 size: 12 residues. Looked up from germline, CDR1 is SQVTM and CDR2 is ANQGSEA. In DNA form, the CDR3 reads TGCAGCGTTGAGGTAGGGAACACTGAAGCTTTCTTT. This gives the protein CSVEVGNTEAFF. The whole variable domain, remainder taken from reference TRBV29-1 and TRBJ1-1, is SAVISQKPSRDICQRGTSLTIQCQVDSQVTMMFWYRQQPGQSLTLIATANQGSEATYESGFVIDKFPISRPNLTFSTLTVSNMSPEDSSIYLCSVEVGNTEAFFGQGTRLTVV.

The rearrangement links TRBV5-6 to TRBJ2-6, with D possibly matching TRBD2 (5 bases). Trimming took off 0 bases at V and 0 bases at J, with 16 bases between the two ends. This CDR3 spans 19 amino acids. Germline lookup yields CDR1 SGHDT and CDR2 YYEEEE. CDR3: CASSLEGSGAPSGANVLTF. In DNA, the CDR3 is TGTGCCAGCAGCTTGGAGGGCAGCGGAGCCCCCTCTGGGGCCAACGTCCTGACTTTC.

Remarks on this clonotype: Compared with germline, one end of the junction differs, possibly owing to a read error. This sequence joins TRBV7-9 and TRBJ1-2; possibly TRBD1 for D (5 bases). The germline V gene encodes CDR1 SEHNR and CDR2 FQNEAQ (reference sequence). The CDR3 totals 13 residues. CDR3 DNA: TGTGCCAGCAGTTTAGACAGCAACTATGGCTACACCTTC. It yields the protein CASSLDSNYGYTF.

The chain recombines TRBV24-1 with TRBJ2-1; D tentatively reads TRBD1 or TRBD2 (7 bases each). There are 13 residues in the CDR3. V was clipped by 9 bases and J by 8 bases, with 16 bases between them. Germline V lookup: CDR1 KGHDR, CDR2 SFDVKD. The CDR3 region is CATAYRGGDEQFF. CDR3 bases: TGTGCCACCGCCTACAGGGGAGGGGATGAGCAGTTCTTC.

The chain joins TRBV5-1 to TRBJ2-6, with D tentatively TRBD2 (5 bases). The CDR3 loop spans 16 amino acids. With 4 bases removed from V and 2 bases from J, the gap between germline ends came to 13 bases. From germline, CDR1 is SGHRS and CDR2 YFSETQ. The CDR3 DNA is TGCGCCAGCAGCGCGGGTCCTAGGACTGGGGCCAACGTCCTGACTTTC. It codes for CASSAGPRTGANVLTF.